Sequencing of this TCR beta chain was carried out in a study of blood T cell repertoires in COVID-19. Study-wide context: There were acute and convalescent COVID-19 samples, and they came from the United States, Italy and Spain. Sources were T cells, B-cell-depleted T cells, or PBMCs; the material itself was cDNA or gDNA.

Germline lookup yields CDR1 SGHTA and CDR2 FQGNSA. V dropped 4 bases and J dropped 10 bases, with 13 bases sitting between them. The CDR3 is 12 residues long. Original processing notes: Reference gene primer amplification yielded estimated nucleated cell counts. Assay: immunoSEQ multiplex PCR; the TCRdb copy retains only in-frame clones and omits some. V, J and clone size are taken as reported in that table, and D and trimming were inferred from the DNA itself. The sample holds 200,000 to 250,000 clones, around 89% seen once. The chain links TRBV7-2 to TRBJ1-2, with D unresolved. The sequenced material came from peripheral blood. This sequence originates from a man aged 30 to 45 with COVID-19, enrolled during active disease. CDR3 loop: CASSSYRESYTF. Here the CDR3 DNA reads TGTGCCAGCAGCTCCTACCGGGAGTCCTACACCTTC. Full variable domain (remainder filled in from reference TRBV7-2 and TRBJ1-2): GAGVSQSPSNKVTEKGKDVELRCDPISGHTALYWYRQSLGQGLEFLIYFQGNSAPDKSGLPSDRFSAERTGGSVSTLTIQRTQQEDSAVYLCASSSYRESYTFGSGTRLTVV.